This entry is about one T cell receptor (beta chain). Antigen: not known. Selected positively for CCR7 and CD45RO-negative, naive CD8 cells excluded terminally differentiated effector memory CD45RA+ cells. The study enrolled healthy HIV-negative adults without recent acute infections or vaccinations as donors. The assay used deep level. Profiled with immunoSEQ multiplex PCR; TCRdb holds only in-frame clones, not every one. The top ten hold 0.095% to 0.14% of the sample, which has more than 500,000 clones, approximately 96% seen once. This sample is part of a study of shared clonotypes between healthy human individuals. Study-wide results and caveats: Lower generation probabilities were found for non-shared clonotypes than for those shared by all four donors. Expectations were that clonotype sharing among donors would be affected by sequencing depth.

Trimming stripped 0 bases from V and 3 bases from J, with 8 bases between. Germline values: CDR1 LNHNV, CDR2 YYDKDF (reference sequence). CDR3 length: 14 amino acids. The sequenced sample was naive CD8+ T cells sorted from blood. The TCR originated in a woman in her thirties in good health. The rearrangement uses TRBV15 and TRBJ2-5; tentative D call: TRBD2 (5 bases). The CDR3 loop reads CATSRDRAEETQYF. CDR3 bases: TGTGCCACCAGCAGAGATCGAGCGGAAGAGACCCAGTACTTC.